This T cell receptor beta chain was observed in a study of blood T cell repertoires in COVID-19. Study information: Sample material is recorded as cDNA or gDNA derived from T cells, B-cell-depleted T cells, or PBMCs.

Under the authors' procedure: Amplified reference gene primers provided the basis for estimating nucleated cell counts. Only in-frame clones appear in the TCRdb table, and some are missing; sequencing was by immunoSEQ multiplex PCR. Clone size and the V and J calls come from that table; the DNA yielded D and trimming. The data hold around 240,000 clones, with roughly 88% observed a single time. CDR3 length: 17 residues. The trim removed 0 bases at V and 7 bases at J, leaving 14 bases unmatched. The germline V gene encodes CDR1 KGHSH and CDR2 LQKENI. Sequencing was carried out using peripheral blood. The receptor's source is a woman aged 40 to 55 who had recovered from COVID-19. This chain links TRBV18 with TRBJ1-2, with TRBD1 matching 7 bases. CDR3 DNA sequence: TGTGCCAGCTCACCACCGCTGATTCTTCTGACAGGGTTTGGCTACACCTTC. Residues: CASSPPLILLTGFGYTF.